This T cell receptor beta chain was found in a study of beta chain features in type 1 diabetes. A sort by CD45RO/CCR7/CD25/CD127/CD95/CD27 yielded CD4+ naive, central memory, regulatory and stem cell-like memory cells. Expressed TCRB transcripts got sequenced, as all isolated RNA was reverse transcribed. Average reads for naive, central memory and regulatory T cell samples were some 3.9 million. Profiled with immunoSEQ multiplex PCR; TCRdb holds only in-frame clones, not every one. In the table there are a few hundred thousand clones, 27% of which are singletons. CDR3 length: 15 amino acids. This clone has ten or more counts.

The TCR sequence derives from a man younger than 40 in good health. The sequenced material came from central memory CD4+ T cells from blood. This rearrangement joins TRBV21-1 to TRBJ2-3; whether TRBD2, the table's D call, matches the DNA was not checked. TRBV21-1 is assigned pseudogene status. CDR3 coding DNA: TGTGCCAGCAGCAAAGAGCTAGCGGGAGCAGATACGCAGTATTTT. Its protein is CASSKELAGADTQYF.